This T cell receptor beta chain is from a study of shared clonotypes between healthy human individuals (dated by TCRdb to about 2020). Turning to the overall study: The cohort included three men and a couple of women between 18 and 49 years of age. For each donor, CD4 naive and CD4 memory were each run on three plates, CD8 naive on two plates, and CD8 memory on one plate. The study deeply sequenced blood TCR repertoires of several healthy adults to estimate repertoire size and the extent of clonotype sharing between individuals. To increase sequencing depth and limit assay-specific biases, TCR repertoire library preparation and sequencing were carried out by different laboratories using diverse techniques. Each donor's leukapheresis produced roughly between about 0.8 and 10 billion PBMCs. Here is what the overall study found, with its caveats: Even with the large sequencing depth, rarefaction of the sorted-subset datasets indicated that sequencing was incomplete. Because the study included a small number of donors, the genetic and exposure-history diversity represented was limited. Compared with non-shared clonotypes, clonotypes shared by all four sorted-subset donors had higher generation probabilities. Pairwise subsampling indicated that sequencing depth was expected to affect the degree of clonotype sharing among donors. Estimated clonotype richness was generally larger for naive than for memory subsets. About 5% of naive CD4, 3.5% of naive CD8, roughly 2.5% of memory CD4, and about 0.4% of memory CD8 clonotypes were shared across several donors. Sampling was limited to blood, and TCR repertoires in tissue likely differ from TCR repertoires in blood.

Regarding this clone: What antigen it recognizes has not been identified. Base qualities were left out, and no much larger clone turns up one base away.

TCR CDR3 regions were amplified from genomic DNA by multiplex PCR using the deep immunoSEQ assay. Extracted genomic DNA from each cell subset was spread evenly across all wells of several immunoSEQ 96-well plates, with each plate serving as a replicate. For sorted subsets, each replicate PCR was loaded with about 0.2 ug genomic DNA, equivalent to some 31,000 T cell genomes. The purified libraries were quantified using a Qubit 3.0 fluorometer, sized with a Bioanalyzer 2100, and then quantified again using the KAPA Library Quantification kit. A separate single-read 150-cycle Illumina NextSeq 550 flow cell was used to sequence each immunoSEQ 96-well plate. As for the original processing: Because the immunoSEQ output included only junctional sequences and no quality scores, the filtering could not be the same as the filtering used for full-length reads. Sequences were annotated with PyIR, a Python wrapper for IgBLAST v1.9, using IMGT germline references to assign V/J genes and CDR3. Reads were removed for weak V/J assignments (E-value above 1e-6), missing CDR3, stop codons, out-of-frame junctions, or ambiguous translated residues. V3J clonotypes were defined as sequences sharing the same inferred V gene, J gene, and CDR3 amino acid sequence. To compute the percentage overlap between repertoires, the number of shared unique clonotypes was divided by the size of the smaller repertoire. Richness of each repertoire was evaluated using RTK rarefaction, the Chao1 estimator, and Recon v2.1 estimates of unobserved clonotypes. OLGA was used to compute generation probabilities for all TCRbeta clonotypes that the gDNA method yielded from a few donors. What TCRdb holds here is the immuneACCESS table cut down to in-frame rearrangements. Part of the clones is not present; checked against another copy, under half of the missing clones reflect an unresolved V gene, and the others are unexplained. D and trimming were read from the DNA, whereas the V and J calls and clone size are those reported in that table. The sample records some 800,000 clones, 80% to 95% of which are singletons. The ten biggest clones cover nearly 25% of the sample.

CD8 naive samples consisted of CD45RO-negative cells that were positively selected for CCR7, yielding a CD45RA+CCR7+ population without TemRA cells. Healthy HIV-negative adults with no recently reported acute infections or vaccinations were included as donors. Every donor was a Caucasian adult living in Nashville, Tennessee, USA. Blood was obtained by leukapheresis, after which PBMCs were separated by Ficoll-Histopaque density gradient centrifugation and cryopreserved in liquid nitrogen vapor phase. Analytical flow cytometry was used to check the purity and quantity of each magnetically sorted T cell population. Each sorted fraction had its genomic DNA isolated and then quantified by UV absorbance on a Nanodrop 2000c. For CDR1 and CDR2, the germline V gene lists SNHLY and FYNNEI. V loses 10 bases, J loses 4 bases, and the germline ends lie 11 bases apart. The CDR3 starts with the cysteine, ends with the phenylalanine, and has 12 residues. Just the 36-base CDR3 DNA is kept, in frame starting at base 1.

The sequenced material came from naive CD8+ T cells sorted from blood. The cell subset or site label corresponds to: CD45RA+CCR7+. This receptor chain uses TRBV2 and TRBJ2-1, with TRBD2 tentatively as D gene (6 bases match). The TCR was taken from a man aged 25 to 40 in good health. The CDR3 corresponds to CAIPAGYNEQFF. The DNA sequence is TGTGCCATTCCAGCGGGTTACAATGAGCAGTTCTTC.